This T cell receptor beta chain derives from a study of a mutant IDH1 vaccine in newly diagnosed glioma. The wider study: Treated patients, approximately 60% male and around 40% female, averaged approximately 40 years of age. Receipt of radiotherapy, temozolomide, or both preceded the study, and most received both. Whole-study findings and limits: Of all patients, 85% to 95% showed vaccine-induced immune responses.

The time point here: baseline, week 1 (first vaccination visit). Treatment here: pre-vaccination baseline after standard-of-care therapy. Those who donated had recent WHO grade 3 or 4 IDH1-mutant, ATRX-lost astrocytomas. Data came from immunoSEQ multiplex PCR; TCRdb stores just in-frame clones and leaves some out. The sample carries about 68,000 clones, 79% recorded once. There are 12 residues in the CDR3. The ends were cut back, 6 bases at V and 2 bases at J, with 7 bases in the middle. Germline CDR1 reads SGHTA; CDR2 reads FQGNSA. This clone has a single count. Its cognate antigen is unknown. The sequence was collected from a middle-aged man with glioma. V gene TRBV7-2 combines with J gene TRBJ1-1, with no clear D. This sample comprised PBMCs, obtained from a glioma patient treated with radiotherapy, temozolomide or both. The DNA for the CDR3 is TGTGCCAGCAGTTATGTTAACACTGAAGCTTTCTTT. Residues: CASSYVNTEAFF.